Detailed here is one TCR beta chain. Antigen specificity is unknown. This sample is drawn from a study of cytomegalovirus exposure and HLA in healthy donors. Across the whole study: From HLA-typed donors, an early data release held tens of millions of unique TCRs.

The PCR ran on 60 Vbeta and 13 Jbeta primers. TCRdb's table, derived via immunoSEQ multiplex PCR, lists solely in-frame clones and lacks some. The data show 170,000 or so clones, roughly 84% seen once. Germline CDR1 and CDR2: MNHNS and SASEGT. The CDR3 has 15 amino acids. V was clipped by 2 bases and J by 3 bases, with 12 bases between them. Study outcomes and limitations: Later on, a genetic analysis was performed. It linked a missense variant in DCLRE1C with V- and J-gene trimming of TCR beta. Association of 16,951 TCR beta sequences with HLA alleles was found at 0.05 false discovery rate in a later analysis.

This chain connects TRBV6-1 to TRBJ2-3, with a possible D match to TRBD2 (6 bases). The sequencing input was PBMCs. The sequence derives from a boy aged 2 to 10 in good health and CMV-seronegative. The CDR3 sequence is CASSELEGVTDTQYF. The CDR3, as DNA: TGTGCCAGCAGTGAATTGGAGGGTGTGACAGATACGCAGTATTTT.